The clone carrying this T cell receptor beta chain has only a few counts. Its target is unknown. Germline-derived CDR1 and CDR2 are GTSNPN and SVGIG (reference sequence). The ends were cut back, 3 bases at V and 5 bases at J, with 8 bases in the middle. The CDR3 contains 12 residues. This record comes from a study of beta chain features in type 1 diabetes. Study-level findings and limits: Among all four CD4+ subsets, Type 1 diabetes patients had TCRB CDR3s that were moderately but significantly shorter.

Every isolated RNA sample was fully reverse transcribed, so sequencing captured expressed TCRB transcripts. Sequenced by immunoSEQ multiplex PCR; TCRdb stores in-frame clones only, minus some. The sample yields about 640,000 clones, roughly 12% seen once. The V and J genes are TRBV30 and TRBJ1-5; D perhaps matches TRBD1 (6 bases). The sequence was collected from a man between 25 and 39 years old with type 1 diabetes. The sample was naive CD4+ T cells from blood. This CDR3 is CAWSKGDQPQHF. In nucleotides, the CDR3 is TGTGCCTGGAGCAAGGGGGATCAGCCCCAGCATTTT.